This T cell receptor (beta chain) was recovered during a study of blood T cells in healthy people across ages. PCR was performed a second time for about 7 to 12 cycles using a sample-barcoded 5' primer and a J-beta primer mix. Via MiXCR, TCRdb re-called the 5' RACE reads, giving one row per CDR3 protein. The data show some 710,000 distinct CDR3 sequences, with more than 35% seen just once and over 15% held by the top ten. Donors each provided about 10 milliliters of peripheral blood. RNA extraction gave at least 5 micrograms of total RNA per sample. Study conclusions and caveats: Naive and antigen-experienced cells could not be conclusively compared, given unsorted PBMCs.

Regarding this clonotype: As yet, its antigen is unknown. A junction boundary mismatches the germline segment, possibly from a read error.

Per germline, CDR1 LGHNA and CDR2 YNFKEQ. The CDR3 is 16 residues long. Sequencing input: blood. The J gene is TRBJ2-3, the V gene TRBV4-2, with TRBD2 identical over 8 bases. The TCR sequence derives from a man older than 75 in good health. CDR3: CASRHRTAGDIDTRYF. The CDR3 nucleotides are TGTGCCAGCAGACACCGTACAGCGGGAGATATAGATACGCGGTATTTT.